This TCR beta chain was documented in a study of blood T cell repertoires in COVID-19. Study information: T cells, B-cell-depleted T cells, or PBMCs supplied cDNA or gDNA.

Sequenced by immunoSEQ multiplex PCR; TCRdb stores in-frame clones only, minus some. The sample lists 100,000 to 150,000 clones, roughly 83% occurring once. CDR3 length: 14 residues. Germline CDR1 is SGHTS and CDR2 is YDEGEE. V was shortened by 4 bases and J by 8 bases, with 13 bases between the two germline ends. The genes are TRBV5-8 and TRBJ1-6; tentatively, D is TRBD1 (6 bases). The receptor comes from a woman aged 50 to 65 with acute or convalescent COVID-19. Material for sequencing was peripheral blood. The chain's CDR3 is CASSPGQSDSPLHF. The CDR3 region has the DNA TGTGCCAGCAGCCCCGGACAGTCAGATTCACCCCTCCACTTT.